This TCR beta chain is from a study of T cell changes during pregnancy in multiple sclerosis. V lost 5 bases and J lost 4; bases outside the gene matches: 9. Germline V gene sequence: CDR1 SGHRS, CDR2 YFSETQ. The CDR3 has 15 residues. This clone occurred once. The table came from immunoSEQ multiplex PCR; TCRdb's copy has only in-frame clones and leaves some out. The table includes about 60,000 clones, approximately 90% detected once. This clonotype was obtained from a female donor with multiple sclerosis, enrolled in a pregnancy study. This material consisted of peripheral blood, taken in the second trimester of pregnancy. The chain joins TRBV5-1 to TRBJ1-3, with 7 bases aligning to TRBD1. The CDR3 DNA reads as TGCGCCAGCAGACGTACAGGGGAATCGGGAAACACCATATATTTT. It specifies CASRRTGESGNTIYF.